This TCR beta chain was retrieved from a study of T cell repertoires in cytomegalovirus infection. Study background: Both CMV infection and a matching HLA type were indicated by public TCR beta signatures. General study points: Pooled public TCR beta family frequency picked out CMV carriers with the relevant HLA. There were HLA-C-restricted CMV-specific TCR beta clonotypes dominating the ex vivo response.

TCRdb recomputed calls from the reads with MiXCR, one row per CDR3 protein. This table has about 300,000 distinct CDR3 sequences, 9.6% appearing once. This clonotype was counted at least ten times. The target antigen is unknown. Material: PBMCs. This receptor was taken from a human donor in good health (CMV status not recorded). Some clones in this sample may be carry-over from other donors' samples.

The DNA of the CDR3 is TGCAGTGCTAGAGACCCTACAGGGCTTAATTCACCCCTCCACTTT. This codes for CSARDPTGLNSPLHF. The chain has TRBV20-1 and TRBJ1-6; D might be TRBD1 (6 bases). V gave up 0 bases and J gave up 6 bases, with 12 bases separating them. From germline, CDR1 is DFQATT and CDR2 SNEGSKA (reference sequence). The CDR3 spans 15 residues.